This TCR beta chain appears in the sequencing data of a study of T-cell reconstitution after alpha-beta-depleted transplantation in children. This sample's TCRbeta library carried unique molecular identifier barcodes. TCRdb redid the calling of the PCR reads with MiXCR, one entry per CDR3 protein. The repertoire holds 500,000 to 600,000 distinct CDR3 sequences, with about a sixth as singletons. V shed 6 bases and J 4 bases; nucleotides not matched to a gene: 18. CDR1 DFQATT and CDR2 SNEGSKA come from the germline V gene (reference sequence). This CDR3 comprises 17 residues. This clonotype occurred a few times.

Material: PBMCs from the stem cell graft donor, obtained from the stem cell graft. The chain carries TRBV20-1 and TRBJ1-5; 7 positions agree with TRBD1. This sequence was found in a human donor who donated a stem cell graft to a child with acute lymphoblastic leukemia. The CDR3 here is CSAKTGSGWNENQPQHF. The CDR3, as DNA: TGCAGTGCCAAGACAGGGTCCGGCTGGAACGAAAATCAGCCCCAGCATTTT.